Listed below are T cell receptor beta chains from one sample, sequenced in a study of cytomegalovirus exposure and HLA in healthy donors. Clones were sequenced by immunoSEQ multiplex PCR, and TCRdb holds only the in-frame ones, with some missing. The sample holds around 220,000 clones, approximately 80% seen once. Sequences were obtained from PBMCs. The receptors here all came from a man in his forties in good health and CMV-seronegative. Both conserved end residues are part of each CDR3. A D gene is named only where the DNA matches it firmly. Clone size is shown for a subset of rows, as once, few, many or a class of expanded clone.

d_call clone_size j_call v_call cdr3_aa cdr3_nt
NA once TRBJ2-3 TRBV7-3 CASSSVRGDTDTQYF TGTGCCAGCAGCTCAGTTCGGGGAGACACAGATACGCAGTATTTT
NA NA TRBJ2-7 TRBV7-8 CASSLAGPRRGYSYEQYF TGTGCCAGCAGCTTAGCAGGTCCTAGGAGGGGATACTCCTATGAGCAGTACTTC
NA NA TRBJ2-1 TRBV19 CASADVGEPVDEQFF TGTGCCAGTGCTGACGTCGGGGAGCCCGTCGATGAGCAGTTCTTC
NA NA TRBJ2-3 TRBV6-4 CASSEGRGRDTQYF TGTGCCAGCAGTGAAGGCAGGGGAAGAGATACGCAGTATTTT
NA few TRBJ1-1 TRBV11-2 CASSLVQGSSEAFF TGTGCCAGCAGCTTAGTTCAGGGATCCTCTGAAGCTTTCTTT
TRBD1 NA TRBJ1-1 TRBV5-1 CASSITGENTEAFF TGCGCCAGCAGCATAACAGGGGAGAACACTGAAGCTTTCTTT
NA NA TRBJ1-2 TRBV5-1 CASRTDFDTWGYTF TGCGCCAGCAGGACGGATTTCGACACGTGGGGCTACACCTTC
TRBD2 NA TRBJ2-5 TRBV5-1 CASSLVPASGQETQYF TGCGCCAGCAGCTTGGTTCCCGCTAGCGGCCAAGAGACCCAGTACTTC
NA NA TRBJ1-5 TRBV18 CASSPTRQRGISNQPQHF TGTGCCAGCTCACCAACCCGACAGCGGGGGATTAGCAATCAGCCCCAGCATTTT
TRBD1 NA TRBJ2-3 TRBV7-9 CSVTNGTGSSDTQYF TGTTCCGTCACGAACGGGACAGGGTCATCAGATACGCAGTATTTT
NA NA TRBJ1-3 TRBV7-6 CASSLALGGSSGNTIYF TGTGCCAGCAGCTTAGCTTTAGGAGGATCCTCTGGAAACACCATATATTTT